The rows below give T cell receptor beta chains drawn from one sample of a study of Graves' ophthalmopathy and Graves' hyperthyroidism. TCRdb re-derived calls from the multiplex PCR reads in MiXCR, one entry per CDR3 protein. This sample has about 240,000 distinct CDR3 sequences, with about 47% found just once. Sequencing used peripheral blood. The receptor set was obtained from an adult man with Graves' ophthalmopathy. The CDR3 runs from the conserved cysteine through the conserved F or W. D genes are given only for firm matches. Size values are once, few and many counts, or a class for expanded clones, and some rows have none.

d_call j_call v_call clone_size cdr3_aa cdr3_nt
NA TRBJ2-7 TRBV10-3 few CASSSGSGSYEQYF TGTGCCAGCAGCTCCGGCAGCGGTTCTTACGAGCAGTACTTC
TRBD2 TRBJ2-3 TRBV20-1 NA CSARLAGVTGTQYF TGCAGTGCTAGACTAGCGGGAGTTACAGGTACGCAGTATTTT
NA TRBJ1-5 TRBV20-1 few CSARRQGTRQPQHF TGCAGTGCTAGAAGGCAGGGGACGAGACAGCCCCAGCATTTT
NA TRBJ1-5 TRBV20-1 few CSASGGIRDNQPQHF TGCAGTGCTAGTGGCGGTATTCGCGACAATCAGCCCCAGCATTTT
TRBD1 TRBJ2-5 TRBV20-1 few CSASRDRGQTQYF TGCAGTGCTAGCCGGGACAGGGGACAGACCCAGTACTTC
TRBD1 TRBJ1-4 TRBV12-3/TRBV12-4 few CASSPGTDEKLFF TGTGCCAGCAGCCCCGGGACAGACGAAAAACTGTTTTTT
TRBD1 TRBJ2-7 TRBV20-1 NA CSLRGGTGAYEQYF TGCAGCCTCCGAGGTGGGACAGGGGCCTACGAGCAGTACTTC
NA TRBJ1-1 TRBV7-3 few CASSLTSGITEAFF TGTGCCAGCAGCTTAACCTCAGGGATCACTGAAGCTTTCTTT
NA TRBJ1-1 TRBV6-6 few CASSTPGTLYTEAFF TGTGCCAGCAGTACTCCGGGGACTTTGTACACTGAAGCTTTCTTT
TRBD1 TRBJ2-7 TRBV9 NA CASSLRTGVEQYF TGTGCCAGCAGCCTAAGGACAGGGGTCGAGCAGTACTTC
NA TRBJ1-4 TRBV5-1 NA CASSRTGLLEKLFF TGCGCCAGCAGCCGCACAGGGTTACTAGAAAAACTGTTTTTT
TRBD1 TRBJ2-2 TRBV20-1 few CSARGARGRTGELFF TGCAGTGCTAGAGGGGCTAGGGGGCGGACCGGGGAGCTGTTTTTT
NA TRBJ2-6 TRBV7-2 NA CASSLVGTF TGTGCCAGCAGCTTAGTCGGGACTTTC
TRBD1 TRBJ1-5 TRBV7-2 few CASSSDRGNQPQHF TGTGCCAGCAGCTCGGACAGGGGCAATCAGCCCCAGCATTTT
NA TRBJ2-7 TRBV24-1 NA CASSLTPPPSPSEQYF TGTGCCAGCAGTTTGACCCCCCCCCCTAGCCCCTCCGAGCAGTACTTC
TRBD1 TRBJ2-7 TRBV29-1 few CSAELSGTAGQYF TGCAGCGCTGAACTCTCCGGGACAGCAGGGCAGTACTTC
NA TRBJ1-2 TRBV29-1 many CSVVEASSNYGYTF TGCAGCGTTGTTGAGGCTTCTTCTAACTATGGCTACACCTTC
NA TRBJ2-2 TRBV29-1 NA CSGLNTGELFF TGCAGCGGATTGAACACCGGGGAGCTGTTTTTT
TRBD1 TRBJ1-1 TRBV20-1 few CSASDRVNTEAFF TGCAGTGCTTCGGACAGGGTGAACACTGAAGCTTTCTTT
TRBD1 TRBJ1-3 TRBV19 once CASRSGTGISGNTIYF TGTGCCAGTCGCTCAGGGACAGGGATCTCTGGAAACACCATATATTTT
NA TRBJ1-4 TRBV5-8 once CASSLGTANEKLFF TGTGCCAGCAGCTTGGGGACAGCAAATGAAAAACTGTTTTTT
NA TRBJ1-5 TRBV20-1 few CSARDRVGLTNQPQHF TGCAGTGCTAGAGATCGTGTAGGGTTGACCAATCAGCCCCAGCATTTT
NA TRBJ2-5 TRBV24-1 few CATSDPTAGETQYF TGTGCCACCAGTGATCCGACGGCCGGGGAGACCCAGTACTTC
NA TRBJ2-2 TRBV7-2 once CASSQDGGRGSGELFF TGTGCCAGCAGCCAAGATGGGGGCAGGGGCTCCGGGGAGCTGTTTTTT
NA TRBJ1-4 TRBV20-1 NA CSARDYGRENEKLFF TGCAGTGCTAGAGACTACGGCAGGGAAAATGAAAAACTGTTTTTT
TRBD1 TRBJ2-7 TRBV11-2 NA CASSIGTGTGEQYF TGTGCCAGCAGCATCGGGACAGGGACCGGCGAGCAGTACTTC
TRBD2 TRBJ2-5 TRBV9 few CATSSAGGPGETQYF TGTGCCACCTCATCCGCGGGGGGGCCGGGAGAGACCCAGTACTTC
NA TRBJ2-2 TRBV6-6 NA CASSYGWPGELFF TGTGCCAGCAGTTACGGCTGGCCCGGGGAGCTGTTTTTT
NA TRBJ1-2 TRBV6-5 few CASPSQCQLLDHGYTF TGTGCCAGCCCCTCACAGTGCCAGTTGCTCGACCATGGCTACACCTTC
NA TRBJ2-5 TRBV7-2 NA CASSSYLAAQETQYF TGTGCCAGCAGCTCTTACCTGGCGGCCCAAGAGACCCAGTACTTC
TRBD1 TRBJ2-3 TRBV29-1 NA CSVDRGDTQYF TGCAGCGTAGACAGGGGGGATACGCAGTATTTT
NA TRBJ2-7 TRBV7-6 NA CASSPEYGGAYEQYF TGTGCCAGCAGCCCCGAGTATGGGGGAGCCTACGAGCAGTACTTC
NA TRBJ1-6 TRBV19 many CASSKDGIVLHF TGTGCCAGTAGTAAGGACGGAATAGTCCTCCACTTT
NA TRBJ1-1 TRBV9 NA CASSVGTVNTEAFF TGTGCCAGCAGCGTAGGGACAGTAAACACTGAAGCTTTCTTT
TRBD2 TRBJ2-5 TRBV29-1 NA CSVVSLAEETQYF TGCAGCGTTGTGTCTCTAGCGGAAGAGACCCAGTACTTC
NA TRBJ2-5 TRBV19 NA CASSNFRKDRETQYF TGTGCCAGTAGTAACTTCCGGAAGGATCGGGAGACCCAGTACTTC
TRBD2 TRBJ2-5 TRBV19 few CASSISSGSRKTQYF TGTGCCAGTAGTATATCCAGCGGGAGTAGGAAGACCCAGTACTTC
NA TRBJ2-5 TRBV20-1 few CSGQPEETQYF TGCAGTGGACAGCCCGAAGAGACCCAGTACTTC
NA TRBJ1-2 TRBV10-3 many CAISPGRTQIYYGYTF TGTGCCATCAGTCCGGGACGGACCCAGATCTACTATGGCTACACCTTC
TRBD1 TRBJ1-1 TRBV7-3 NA CASSPTGGPEAFF TGTGCCAGCAGCCCAACAGGGGGCCCTGAAGCTTTCTTT